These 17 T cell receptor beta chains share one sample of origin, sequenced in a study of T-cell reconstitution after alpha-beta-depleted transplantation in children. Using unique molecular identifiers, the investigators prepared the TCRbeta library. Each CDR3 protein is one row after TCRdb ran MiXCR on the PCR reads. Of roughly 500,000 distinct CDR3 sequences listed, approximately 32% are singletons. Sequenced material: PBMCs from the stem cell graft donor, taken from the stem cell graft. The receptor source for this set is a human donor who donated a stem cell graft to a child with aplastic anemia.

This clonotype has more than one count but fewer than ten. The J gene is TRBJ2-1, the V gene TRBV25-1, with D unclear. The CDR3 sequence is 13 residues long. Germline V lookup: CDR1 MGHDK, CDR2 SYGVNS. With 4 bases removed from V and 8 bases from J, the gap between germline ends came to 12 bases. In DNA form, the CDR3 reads TGTGCCAGCAGTGGGGGAACACGGGATGAGCAGTTCTTC. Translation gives CASSGGTRDEQFF.

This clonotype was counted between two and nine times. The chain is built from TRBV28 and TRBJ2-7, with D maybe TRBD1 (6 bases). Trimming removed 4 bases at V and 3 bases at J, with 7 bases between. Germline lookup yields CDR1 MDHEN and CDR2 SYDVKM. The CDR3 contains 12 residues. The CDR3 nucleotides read TGTGCCAGCAGTTCCAGGGGCTACGAGCAGTACGTC. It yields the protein CASSSRGYEQYV.

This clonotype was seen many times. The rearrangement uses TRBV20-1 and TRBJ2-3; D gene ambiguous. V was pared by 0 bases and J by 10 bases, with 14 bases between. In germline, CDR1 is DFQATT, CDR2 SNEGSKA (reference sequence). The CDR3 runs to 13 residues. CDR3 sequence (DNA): TGCAGTGCTAGAGATGGTTCTGTTGGAGCGCAGTATTTT. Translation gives CSARDGSVGAQYF.

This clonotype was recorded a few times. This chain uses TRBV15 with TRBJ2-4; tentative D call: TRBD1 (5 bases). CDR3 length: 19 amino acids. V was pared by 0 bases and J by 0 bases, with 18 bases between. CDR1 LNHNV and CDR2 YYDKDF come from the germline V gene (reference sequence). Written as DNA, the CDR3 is TGTGCCACCAGCAGAGATATTGGCGCAGGGAAGTTAGCCAAAAACATTCAGTACTTC. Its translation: CATSRDIGAGKLAKNIQYF.

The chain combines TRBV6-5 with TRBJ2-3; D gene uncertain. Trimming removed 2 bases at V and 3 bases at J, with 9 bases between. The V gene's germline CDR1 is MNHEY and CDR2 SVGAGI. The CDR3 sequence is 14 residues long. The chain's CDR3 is CASSYRRSTDTQYF. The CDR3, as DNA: TGTGCCAGCAGTTACCGCCGGTCGACAGATACGCAGTATTTT.

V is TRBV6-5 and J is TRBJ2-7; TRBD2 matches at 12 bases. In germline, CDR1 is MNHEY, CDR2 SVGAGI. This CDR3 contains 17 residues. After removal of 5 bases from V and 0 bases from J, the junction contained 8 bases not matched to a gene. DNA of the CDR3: TGTGCCAGCAGTCACCTGTTGACTAGCGGGAGCTCCTACGAGCAGTACGTC. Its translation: CASSHLLTSGSSYEQYV.

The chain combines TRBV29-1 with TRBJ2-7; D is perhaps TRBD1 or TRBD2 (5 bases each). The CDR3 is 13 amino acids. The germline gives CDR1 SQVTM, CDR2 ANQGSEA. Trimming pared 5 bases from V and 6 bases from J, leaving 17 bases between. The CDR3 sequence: CSVMRDGPGEQYF. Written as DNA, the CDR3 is TGCAGCGTTATGAGGGACGGGCCGGGCGAGCAGTACTTC.

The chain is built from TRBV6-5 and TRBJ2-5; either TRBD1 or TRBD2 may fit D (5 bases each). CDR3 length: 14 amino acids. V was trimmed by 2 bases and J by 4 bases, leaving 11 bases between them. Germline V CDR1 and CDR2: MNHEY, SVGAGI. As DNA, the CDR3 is TGTGCCAGCAGTTACCCGGGGCCTCGAGAGACCCAGTACTTC. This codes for CASSYPGPRETQYF.

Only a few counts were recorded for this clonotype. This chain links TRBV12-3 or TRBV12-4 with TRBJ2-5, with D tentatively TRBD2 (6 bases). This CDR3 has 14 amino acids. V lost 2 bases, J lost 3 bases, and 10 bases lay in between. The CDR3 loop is CASSLSGGKETQYF. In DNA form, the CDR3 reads TGTGCCAGCAGTTTATCAGGCGGGAAAGAGACCCAGTACTTC.

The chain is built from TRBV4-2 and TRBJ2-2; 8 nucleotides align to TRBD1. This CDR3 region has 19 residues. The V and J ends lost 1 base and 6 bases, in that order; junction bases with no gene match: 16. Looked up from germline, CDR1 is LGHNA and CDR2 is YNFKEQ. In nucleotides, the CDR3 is TGTGCCAGCAGCCAAGGCCCTAGGGGGCAGGGGGCGTGGGCCGGGGAGCTGTTTTTT. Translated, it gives CASSQGPRGQGAWAGELFF.

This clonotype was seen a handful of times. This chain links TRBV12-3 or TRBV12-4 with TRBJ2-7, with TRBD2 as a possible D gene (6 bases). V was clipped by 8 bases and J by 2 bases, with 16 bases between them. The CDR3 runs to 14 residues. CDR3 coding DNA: TGTGCCAGCTCCTTGGAGGGGTCCACCTACGAGCAGTACTTC. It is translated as CASSLEGSTYEQYF.

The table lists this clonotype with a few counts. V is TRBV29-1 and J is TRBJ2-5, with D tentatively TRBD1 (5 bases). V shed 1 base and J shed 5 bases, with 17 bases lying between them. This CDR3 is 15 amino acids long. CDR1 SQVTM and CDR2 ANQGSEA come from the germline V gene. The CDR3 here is CSVEVQGSGHETQYF. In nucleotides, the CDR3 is TGCAGCGTTGAAGTCCAGGGATCGGGCCACGAGACCCAGTACTTC.

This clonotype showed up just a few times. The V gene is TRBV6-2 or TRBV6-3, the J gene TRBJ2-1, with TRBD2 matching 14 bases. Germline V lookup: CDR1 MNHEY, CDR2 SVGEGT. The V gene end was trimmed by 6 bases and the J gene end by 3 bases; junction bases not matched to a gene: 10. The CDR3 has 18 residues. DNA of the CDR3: TGTGCCAGCAGGACCTCGGGACTAGCGGGAGAAATCTACAATGAGCAGTTCTTC. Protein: CASRTSGLAGEIYNEQFF.

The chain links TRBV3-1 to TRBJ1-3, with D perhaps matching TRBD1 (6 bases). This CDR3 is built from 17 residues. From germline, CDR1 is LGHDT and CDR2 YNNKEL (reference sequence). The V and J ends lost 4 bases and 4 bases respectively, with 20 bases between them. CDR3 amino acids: CASSLNPGGARGNTIYF. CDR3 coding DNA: TGTGCCAGCAGCCTCAATCCCGGGGGGGCACGGGGAAACACCATATATTTT.

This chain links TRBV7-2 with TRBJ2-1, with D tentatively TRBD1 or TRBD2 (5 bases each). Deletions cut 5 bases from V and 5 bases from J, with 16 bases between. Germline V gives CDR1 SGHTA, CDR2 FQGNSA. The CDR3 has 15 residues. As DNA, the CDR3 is TGTGCCAGCAGCCCTTCAGGGAGTGTGAACAATGAGCAGTTCTTC. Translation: CASSPSGSVNNEQFF.

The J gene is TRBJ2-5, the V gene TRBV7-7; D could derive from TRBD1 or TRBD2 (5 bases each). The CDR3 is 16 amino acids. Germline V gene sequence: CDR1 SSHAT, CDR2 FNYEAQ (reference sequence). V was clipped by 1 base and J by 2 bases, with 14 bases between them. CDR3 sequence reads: CASSLGQGRLQETQYF. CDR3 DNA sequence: TGTGCCAGCAGCTTAGGGCAGGGACGGTTACAAGAGACCCAGTACTTC.

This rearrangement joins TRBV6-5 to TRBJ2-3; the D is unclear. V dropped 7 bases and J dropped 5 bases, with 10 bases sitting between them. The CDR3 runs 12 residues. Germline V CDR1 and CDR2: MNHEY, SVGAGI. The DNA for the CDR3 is TGTGCCAGCATTATTGGTGGAGATACGCAGTATTTT. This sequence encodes CASIIGGDTQYF.